This T cell receptor beta chain is from a study of long-term antiretroviral therapy in people with HIV. The germline V gene encodes CDR1 SQVTM and CDR2 ANQGSEA. The length of the CDR3 is 14 residues. V lost 4 bases and J lost 7; bases outside the gene matches: 8. On this clone: Its antigen is undetermined.

With survey level as its setting, the immunoSEQ assay was v3.0. Using immunoSEQ multiplex PCR, the repertoire was profiled, and TCRdb retains in-frame clones only, with some absent. The sample includes roughly 30,000 clones, approximately 83% of them seen just once. Whole-study results and caveats: Controls showed broader CDR3 length ranges than did the HIV repertoires.

The origin of this receptor is a young man with HIV. The sample consisted of unsorted PBMCs, taken 0.8 years before starting antiretroviral therapy. The chain joins TRBV29-1 to TRBJ1-4; 8 bases map to TRBD1. The CDR3 is CSVVYDRGGEKLFF. Here the CDR3 DNA reads TGCAGCGTTGTTTACGACAGGGGAGGTGAAAAACTGTTTTTT.